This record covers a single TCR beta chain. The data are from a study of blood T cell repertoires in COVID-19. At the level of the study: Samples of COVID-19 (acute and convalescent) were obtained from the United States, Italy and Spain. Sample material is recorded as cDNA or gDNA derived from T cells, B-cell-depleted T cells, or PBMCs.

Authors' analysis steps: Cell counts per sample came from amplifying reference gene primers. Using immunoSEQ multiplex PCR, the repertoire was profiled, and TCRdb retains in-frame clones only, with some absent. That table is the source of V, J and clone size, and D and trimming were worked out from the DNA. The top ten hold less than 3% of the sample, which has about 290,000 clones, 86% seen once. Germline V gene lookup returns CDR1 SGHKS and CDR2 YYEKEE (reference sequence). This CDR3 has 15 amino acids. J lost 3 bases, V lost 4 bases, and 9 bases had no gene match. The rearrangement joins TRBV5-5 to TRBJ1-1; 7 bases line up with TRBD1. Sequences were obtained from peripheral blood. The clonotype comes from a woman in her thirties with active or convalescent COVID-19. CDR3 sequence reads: CASSQNPGQYTEAFF. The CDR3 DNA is TGTGCCAGCAGCCAAAACCCGGGACAGTACACTGAAGCTTTCTTT.